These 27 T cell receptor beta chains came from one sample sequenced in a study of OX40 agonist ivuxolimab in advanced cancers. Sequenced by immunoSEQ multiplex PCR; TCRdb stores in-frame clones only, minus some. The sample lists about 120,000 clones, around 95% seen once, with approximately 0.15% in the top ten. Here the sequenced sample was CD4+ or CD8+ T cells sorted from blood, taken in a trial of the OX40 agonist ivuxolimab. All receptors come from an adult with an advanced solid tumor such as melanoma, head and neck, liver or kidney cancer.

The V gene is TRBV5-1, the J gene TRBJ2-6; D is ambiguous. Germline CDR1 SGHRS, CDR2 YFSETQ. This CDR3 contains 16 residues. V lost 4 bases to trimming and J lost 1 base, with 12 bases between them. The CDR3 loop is CASSRQISSGANVLTF. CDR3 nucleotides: TGCGCCAGCAGCCGTCAAATCTCTTCTGGGGCCAACGTCCTGACTTTC.

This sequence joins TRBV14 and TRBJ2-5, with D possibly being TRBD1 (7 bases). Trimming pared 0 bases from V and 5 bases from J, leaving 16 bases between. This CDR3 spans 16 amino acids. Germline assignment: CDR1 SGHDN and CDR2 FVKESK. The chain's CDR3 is CASSQDRRGLRETQYF. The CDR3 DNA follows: TGTGCCAGCAGCCAAGATCGGAGGGGGCTTAGGGAGACCCAGTACTTC.

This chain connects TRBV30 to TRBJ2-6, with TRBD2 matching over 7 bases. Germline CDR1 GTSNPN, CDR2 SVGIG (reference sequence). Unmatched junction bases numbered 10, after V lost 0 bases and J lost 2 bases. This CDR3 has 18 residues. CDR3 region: CAWSVVGGKLTGANVLTF. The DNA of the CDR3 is TGTGCCTGGAGTGTAGTGGGAGGGAAGCTTACTGGGGCCAACGTCCTGACTTTC. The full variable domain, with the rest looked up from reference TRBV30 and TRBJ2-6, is SQTIHQWPATLVQPVGSPLSLECTVEGTSNPNLYWYRQAAGRGLQLLFYSVGIGQISSEVPQNLSASRPQDRQFILSSKKLLLSDSGFYLCAWSVVGGKLTGANVLTFGAGSRLTVL.

CDR3 coding DNA: TGTGCCAGCAGGATGACTAGCGGGTCCTCTGGGGCCAACGTCCTGACTTTC. It encodes CASRMTSGSSGANVLTF. The chain is built from TRBV7-6 and TRBJ2-6; 10 nucleotides agree with TRBD2. This CDR3 comprises 17 residues. The V gene end was trimmed by 6 bases and the J gene end by 0 bases; junction bases not matched to a gene: 5. The germline gives CDR1 SGHVS, CDR2 FNYEAQ.

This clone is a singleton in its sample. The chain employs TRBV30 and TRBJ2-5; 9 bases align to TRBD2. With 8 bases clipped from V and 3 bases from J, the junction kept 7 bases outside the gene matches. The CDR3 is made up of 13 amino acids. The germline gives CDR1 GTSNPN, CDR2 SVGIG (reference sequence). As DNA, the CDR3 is TGTGCCAGGGCGGGGGGGCCTGAAGAGACCCAGTACTTC. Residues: CARAGGPEETQYF.

The CDR3 bases are TGTGCCAGCAGCTTAGGCTGGGGGGGCGGCAATCAGCCCCAGCATTTT. Translating gives CASSLGWGGGNQPQHF. This chain joins TRBV7-2 and TRBJ1-5; possibly TRBD1 for D (6 bases). The V end was cut by 1 base, the J end by 2 bases, with 12 bases between. The CDR3 extends over 16 amino acids. Per germline, CDR1 SGHTA and CDR2 FQGNSA. The full variable domain, its missing parts supplied by reference TRBV7-2 and TRBJ1-5, is GAGVSQSPSNKVTEKGKDVELRCDPISGHTALYWYRQSLGQGLEFLIYFQGNSAPDKSGLPSDRFSAERTGGSVSTLTIQRTQQEDSAVYLCASSLGWGGGNQPQHFGDGTRLSIL.

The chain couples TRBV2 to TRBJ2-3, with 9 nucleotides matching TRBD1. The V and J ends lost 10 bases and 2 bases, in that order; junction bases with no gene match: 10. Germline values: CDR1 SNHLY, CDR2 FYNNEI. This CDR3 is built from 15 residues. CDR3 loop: CATEVQGAATDTQYF. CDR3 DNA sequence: TGTGCCACAGAGGTACAGGGGGCGGCCACAGATACGCAGTATTTT.

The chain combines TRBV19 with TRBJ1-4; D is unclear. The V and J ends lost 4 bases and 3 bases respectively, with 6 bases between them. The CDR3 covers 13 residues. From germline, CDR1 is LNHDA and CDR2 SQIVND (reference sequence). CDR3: CASSTGPNEKLFF. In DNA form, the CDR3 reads TGTGCCAGTAGTACAGGACCTAATGAAAAACTGTTTTTT. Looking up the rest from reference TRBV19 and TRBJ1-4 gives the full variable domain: DGGITQSPKYLFRKEGQNVTLSCEQNLNHDAMYWYRQDPGQGLRLIYYSQIVNDFQKGDIAEGYSVSREKKESFPLTVTSAQKNPTAFYLCASSTGPNEKLFFGSGTQLSVL.

The CDR3 nucleotides read TGTGCCAGCAGCGTAGATGGGGCCCGGAATCAGCCCCAGCATTTT. Amino acid sequence: CASSVDGARNQPQHF. The genes are TRBV9 and TRBJ1-5, with D possibly TRBD1 on 5 matching bases. Germline CDR1 and CDR2: SGDLS and YYNGEE. This CDR3 has 15 residues. Trimming removed 0 bases from V and 4 bases from J, with 11 bases in between.

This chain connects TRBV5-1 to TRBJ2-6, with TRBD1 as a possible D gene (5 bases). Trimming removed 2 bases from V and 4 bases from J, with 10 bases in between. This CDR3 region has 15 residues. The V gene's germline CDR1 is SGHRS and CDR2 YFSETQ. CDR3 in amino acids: CASSLQATGANVLTF. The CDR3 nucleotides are TGCGCCAGCAGCTTACAGGCGACGGGGGCCAACGTCCTGACTTTC. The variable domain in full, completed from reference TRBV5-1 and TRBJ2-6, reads KAGVTQTPRYLIKTRGQQVTLSCSPISGHRSVSWYQQTPGQGLQFLFEYFSETQRNKGNFPGRFSGRQFSNSRSEMNVSTLELGDSALYLCASSLQATGANVLTFGAGSRLTVL.

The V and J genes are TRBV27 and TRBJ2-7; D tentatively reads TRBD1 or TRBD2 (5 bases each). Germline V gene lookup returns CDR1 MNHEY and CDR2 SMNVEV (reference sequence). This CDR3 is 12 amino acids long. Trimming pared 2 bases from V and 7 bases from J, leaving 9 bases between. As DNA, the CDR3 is TGTGCCAGCAGTTTACTGGGGGAGGAGCAGTACTTC. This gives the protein CASSLLGEEQYF.

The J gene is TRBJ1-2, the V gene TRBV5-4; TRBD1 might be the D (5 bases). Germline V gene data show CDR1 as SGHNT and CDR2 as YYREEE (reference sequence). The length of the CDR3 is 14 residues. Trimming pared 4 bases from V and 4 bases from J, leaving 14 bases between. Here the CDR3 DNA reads TGTGCCAGCAGCCTACGGCAGGGAATCTATGGCTACACCTTC. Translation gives CASSLRQGIYGYTF.

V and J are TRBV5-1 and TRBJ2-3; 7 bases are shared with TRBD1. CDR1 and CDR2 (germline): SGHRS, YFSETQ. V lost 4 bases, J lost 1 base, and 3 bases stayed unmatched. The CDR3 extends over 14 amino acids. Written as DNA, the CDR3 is TGCGCCAGCAGCCCCGGGACAGGCACAGATACGCAGTATTTT. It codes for CASSPGTGTDTQYF. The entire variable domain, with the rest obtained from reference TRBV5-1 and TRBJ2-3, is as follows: KAGVTQTPRYLIKTRGQQVTLSCSPISGHRSVSWYQQTPGQGLQFLFEYFSETQRNKGNFPGRFSGRQFSNSRSEMNVSTLELGDSALYLCASSPGTGTDTQYFGPGTRLTVL.

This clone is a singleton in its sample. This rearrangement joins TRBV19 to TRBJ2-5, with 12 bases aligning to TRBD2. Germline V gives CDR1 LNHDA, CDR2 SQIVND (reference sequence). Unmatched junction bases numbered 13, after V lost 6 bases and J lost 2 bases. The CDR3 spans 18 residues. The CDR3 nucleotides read TGTGCCAGTAGGCCGATTCAGGGACTAGCGGGCGAACAAGAGACCCAGTACTTC. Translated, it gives CASRPIQGLAGEQETQYF.

The CDR3 reads CASTPRGEVYTGELFF. In DNA form, the CDR3 reads TGCGCCAGCACCCCCCGAGGGGAGGTTTACACCGGGGAGCTGTTTTTT. This chain uses TRBV5-1 with TRBJ2-2, with a weak D call TRBD2 (6 bases). V was shortened by 6 bases and J by 3 bases, with 18 bases between the two germline ends. Germline V gene data show CDR1 as SGHRS and CDR2 as YFSETQ. The length of the CDR3 is 16 residues.

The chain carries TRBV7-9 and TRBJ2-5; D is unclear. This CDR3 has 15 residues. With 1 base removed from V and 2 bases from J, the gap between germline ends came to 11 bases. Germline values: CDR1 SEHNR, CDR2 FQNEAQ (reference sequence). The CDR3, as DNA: TGTGCCAGCAGCTTAGTACGGTCGGCACAAGAGACCCAGTACTTC. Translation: CASSLVRSAQETQYF.

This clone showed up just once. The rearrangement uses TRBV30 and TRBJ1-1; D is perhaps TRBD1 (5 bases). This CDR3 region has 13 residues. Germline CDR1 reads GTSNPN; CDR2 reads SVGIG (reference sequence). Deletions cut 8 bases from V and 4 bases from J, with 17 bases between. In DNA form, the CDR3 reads TGTGCCCACACCGGGACCCCCACCACTGAAGCTTTCTTT. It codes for CAHTGTPTTEAFF.

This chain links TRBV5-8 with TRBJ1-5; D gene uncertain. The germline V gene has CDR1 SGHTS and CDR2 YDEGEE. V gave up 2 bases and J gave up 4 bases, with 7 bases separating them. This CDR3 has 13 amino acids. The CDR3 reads CASSLGRNQPQHF. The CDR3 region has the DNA TGTGCCAGCAGCTTAGGCAGAAATCAGCCCCAGCATTTT.

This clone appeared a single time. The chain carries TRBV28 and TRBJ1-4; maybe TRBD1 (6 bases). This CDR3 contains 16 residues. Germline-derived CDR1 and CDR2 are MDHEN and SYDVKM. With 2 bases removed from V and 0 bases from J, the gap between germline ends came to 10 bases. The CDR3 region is CASSLGGAPTNEKLFF. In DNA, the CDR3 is TGTGCCAGCAGTTTAGGGGGGGCACCAACTAATGAAAAACTGTTTTTT.

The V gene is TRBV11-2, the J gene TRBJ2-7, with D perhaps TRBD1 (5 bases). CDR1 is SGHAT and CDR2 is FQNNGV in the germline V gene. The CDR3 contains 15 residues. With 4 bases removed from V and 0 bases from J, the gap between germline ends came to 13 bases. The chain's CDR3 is CASSSTGTVSYEQYF. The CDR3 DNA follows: TGTGCCAGCAGCTCTACAGGAACCGTCTCCTACGAGCAGTACTTC.

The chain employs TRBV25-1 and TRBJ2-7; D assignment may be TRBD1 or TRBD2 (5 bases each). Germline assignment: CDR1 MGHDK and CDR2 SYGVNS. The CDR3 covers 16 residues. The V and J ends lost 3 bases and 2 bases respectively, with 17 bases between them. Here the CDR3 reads CASSDVTGTPAYEQYF. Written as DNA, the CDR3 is TGTGCCAGCAGTGATGTAACCGGGACGCCGGCCTACGAGCAGTACTTC.

CDR3 coding DNA: TGTGCCAGCAGCTTATTACAGGGTGGCGAAAAACTGTTTTTT. It translates to CASSLLQGGEKLFF. The chain links TRBV7-9 to TRBJ1-4; D is possibly TRBD1 (6 bases). The CDR3 extends over 14 amino acids. The V end was cut by 2 bases, the J end by 8 bases, with 12 bases between. The germline gives CDR1 SEHNR, CDR2 FQNEAQ (reference sequence).

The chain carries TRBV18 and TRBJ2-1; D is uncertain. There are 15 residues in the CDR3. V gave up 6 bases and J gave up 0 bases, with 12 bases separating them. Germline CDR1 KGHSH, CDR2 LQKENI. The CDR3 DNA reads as TGTGCCAGCTCCCCCTTCCAGAGCTCCTACAATGAGCAGTTCTTC. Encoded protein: CASSPFQSSYNEQFF.

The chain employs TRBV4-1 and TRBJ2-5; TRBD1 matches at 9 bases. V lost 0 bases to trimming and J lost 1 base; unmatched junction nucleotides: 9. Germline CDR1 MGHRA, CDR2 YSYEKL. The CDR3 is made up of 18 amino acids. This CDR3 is CASSQDSAGQGLQETQYF. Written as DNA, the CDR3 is TGCGCCAGCAGCCAAGATTCTGCGGGACAGGGTCTCCAAGAGACCCAGTACTTC.

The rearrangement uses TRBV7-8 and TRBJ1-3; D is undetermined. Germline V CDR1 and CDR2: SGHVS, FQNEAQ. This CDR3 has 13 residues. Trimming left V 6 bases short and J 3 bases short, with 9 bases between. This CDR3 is CASSGDFGNTIYF. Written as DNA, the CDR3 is TGTGCCAGCAGTGGAGACTTTGGAAACACCATATATTTT.

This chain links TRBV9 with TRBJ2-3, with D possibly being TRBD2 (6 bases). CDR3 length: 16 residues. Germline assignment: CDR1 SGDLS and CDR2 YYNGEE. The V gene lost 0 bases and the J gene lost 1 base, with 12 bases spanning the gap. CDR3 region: CASSVGVGEGTDTQYF. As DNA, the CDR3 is TGTGCCAGCAGCGTAGGAGTGGGGGAGGGCACAGATACGCAGTATTTT.

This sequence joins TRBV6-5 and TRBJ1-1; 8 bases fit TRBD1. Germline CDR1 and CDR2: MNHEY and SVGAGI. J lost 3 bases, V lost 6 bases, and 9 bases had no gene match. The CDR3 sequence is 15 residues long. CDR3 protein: CASSSDRGKDTEAFF. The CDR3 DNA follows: TGTGCCAGCAGCTCTGACAGGGGAAAGGACACTGAAGCTTTCTTT.